The rows below give T cell receptor beta chains drawn from one sample of a study of T cells in Graves' hyperthyroidism and ophthalmopathy. In TCRdb, the multiplex PCR reads were re-called with MiXCR into one record per CDR3 protein. This sample has approximately 600,000 distinct CDR3 sequences, with 14% found just once. Sample: blood. The receptor source for this set is a woman younger than 30 with Graves' ophthalmopathy. The CDR3 runs from the conserved cysteine through the conserved F or W. A D gene is named only where the DNA matches it firmly. Some rows have no size entry. The others give once, few or many, or a class for an expanded clone.

clone size: NA
D gene: TRBD1
J gene: TRBJ1-5
V gene: TRBV19
CDR3 protein: CASSTRTGGVGQPQHF
CDR3 DNA: TGTGCCAGTAGTACCCGGACAGGGGGAGTAGGTCAGCCCCAGCATTTT

clone size: many
D gene: NA
J gene: TRBJ2-1
V gene: TRBV2
CDR3 protein: CASSQGGTLFF
CDR3 DNA: TGTGCCAGCAGTCAGGGCGGGACCTTGTTCTTC

clone size: many
D gene: NA
J gene: TRBJ1-5
V gene: TRBV7-9
CDR3 protein: CASSFGRSNQPQHF
CDR3 DNA: TGTGCCAGCAGCTTTGGCAGATCCAATCAGCCCCAGCATTTT

clone size: many
D gene: TRBD2
J gene: TRBJ2-1
V gene: TRBV29-1
CDR3 protein: CSVEDLEWTSRIEQFF
CDR3 DNA: TGCAGCGTTGAAGATCTTGAGTGGACTAGCCGTATTGAGCAGTTCTTC

clone size: NA
D gene: TRBD1
J gene: TRBJ1-3
V gene: TRBV9
CDR3 protein: CASSLQSTGTGNTIYF
CDR3 DNA: TGTGCCAGCAGCCTCCAATCGACAGGGACTGGAAACACCATATATTTT

clone size: many
D gene: NA
J gene: TRBJ2-7
V gene: TRBV6-2/TRBV6-3
CDR3 protein: CASTGLPSYEQYF
CDR3 DNA: TGTGCCAGCACTGGCCTCCCCTCCTACGAGCAGTACTTC

clone size: few
D gene: TRBD1
J gene: TRBJ1-2
V gene: TRBV9
CDR3 protein: CASSPTPTGENGYTF
CDR3 DNA: TGTGCCAGCAGCCCTACCCCGACAGGGGAGAATGGCTACACCTTC

clone size: many
D gene: NA
J gene: TRBJ2-5
V gene: TRBV19
CDR3 protein: CASRGTPGETQYF
CDR3 DNA: TGTGCCAGTAGAGGGACCCCAGGGGAGACCCAGTACTTC

clone size: many
D gene: NA
J gene: TRBJ2-5
V gene: TRBV30
CDR3 protein: CACGTAGPGAQYF
CDR3 DNA: TGTGCCTGTGGTACTGCAGGTCCGGGGGCCCAGTACTTC

clone size: few
D gene: TRBD1
J gene: TRBJ2-7
V gene: TRBV5-4
CDR3 protein: CASRSGDRIYEQYF
CDR3 DNA: TGTGCCAGCCGGTCCGGGGACAGGATCTACGAGCAGTACTTC

clone size: NA
D gene: NA
J gene: TRBJ2-7
V gene: TRBV2
CDR3 protein: CASSQDGVRLEAFKGAYEQYF
CDR3 DNA: TGTGCCAGCAGCCAAGACGGGGTGCGGCTGGAGGCCTTTAAAGGCGCCTACGAGCAGTACTTC

clone size: many
D gene: TRBD2
J gene: TRBJ2-4
V gene: TRBV29-1
CDR3 protein: CSVGAGGHKNIQYF
CDR3 DNA: TGCAGCGTTGGTGCGGGAGGCCACAAAAACATTCAGTACTTC

clone size: NA
D gene: NA
J gene: TRBJ1-4
V gene: TRBV20-1
CDR3 protein: CSAKRGGPHEKLFF
CDR3 DNA: TGCAGTGCCAAGAGGGGGGGGCCACATGAAAAACTGTTTTTT

clone size: NA
D gene: NA
J gene: TRBJ2-3
V gene: TRBV30
CDR3 protein: CAWSGVSGTDTQYF
CDR3 DNA: TGTGCCTGGAGTGGGGTGTCTGGCACAGATACGCAGTATTTT

clone size: many
D gene: NA
J gene: TRBJ2-5
V gene: TRBV12-3/TRBV12-4
CDR3 protein: CASSPPGSYQETQYF
CDR3 DNA: TGTGCCAGCAGTCCCCCGGGTAGCTACCAAGAGACCCAGTACTTC

clone size: NA
D gene: NA
J gene: TRBJ1-2
V gene: TRBV27
CDR3 protein: CASTSGMDYGYTF
CDR3 DNA: TGTGCCAGCACTTCAGGGATGGACTATGGCTACACCTTC

clone size: many
D gene: TRBD1
J gene: TRBJ2-5
V gene: TRBV30
CDR3 protein: CAWSEGWTGVETQYF
CDR3 DNA: TGTGCCTGGAGTGAAGGCTGGACAGGGGTAGAGACCCAGTACTTC

clone size: many
D gene: NA
J gene: TRBJ2-7
V gene: TRBV5-6
CDR3 protein: CASSHGTPTLRQYF
CDR3 DNA: TGTGCCAGCAGTCACGGGACTCCGACTCTTCGGCAGTACTTC

clone size: many
D gene: NA
J gene: TRBJ2-5
V gene: TRBV20-1
CDR3 protein: CSARAGTRLFQETQYF
CDR3 DNA: TGCAGTGCTAGAGCGGGGACGCGCCTATTCCAAGAGACCCAGTACTTC

clone size: NA
D gene: TRBD2
J gene: TRBJ2-5
V gene: TRBV19
CDR3 protein: CASSTGRKLVETQYF
CDR3 DNA: TGTGCCAGTAGTACCGGGAGGAAGTTGGTAGAGACCCAGTACTTC